The following is a T cell receptor beta chain sequence with its context. Antigen specificity is unknown. Cells that were CD45RO-CCR7+CD27+CD95- constituted naive CD8+ T cells. The CDR3 has 15 residues. Germline CDR1 reads LGHNT; CDR2 reads FRNRAP. This entry belongs to a study of CXCR3-negative and CXCR3-positive naive CD8 T cells. General study results and limits: It was found that naive subsets had comparable surface CD5, and TCR strength was inferred from TRB CDR3 properties. Naive cells that were CXCR3-positive had more hydrophobic TRB CDR3s (compared with CXCR3-negative naive cells). Memory cells differed in TRBV-TRBJ usage, but naive CXCR3-negative and CXCR3-positive cells had similar usage.

Each TRB cDNA library was prepared by 5' RACE (with UMI labels). TCRdb reprocessed the 5' RACE reads and keeps a single row for each CDR3 protein, giving no DNA. This repertoire comprises roughly 100,000 distinct CDR3 sequences; its ten largest clones make up roughly 0.38%. The chain is built from TRBV12-5 and TRBJ2-7; TCRdb picks TRBD2, but there is no DNA to check that call. Material: naive CXCR3+ CD8+ T cells from blood. Regarding subset: CD45RO-CCR7+CD27+CD95- naive CD8+ T cells expressing CXCR3 (TNR3+). This TCR came from a human donor in good health. Some clones in this sample may be carry-over from other donors' samples. This CDR3 reads CASGSGTSGVYEQYF.